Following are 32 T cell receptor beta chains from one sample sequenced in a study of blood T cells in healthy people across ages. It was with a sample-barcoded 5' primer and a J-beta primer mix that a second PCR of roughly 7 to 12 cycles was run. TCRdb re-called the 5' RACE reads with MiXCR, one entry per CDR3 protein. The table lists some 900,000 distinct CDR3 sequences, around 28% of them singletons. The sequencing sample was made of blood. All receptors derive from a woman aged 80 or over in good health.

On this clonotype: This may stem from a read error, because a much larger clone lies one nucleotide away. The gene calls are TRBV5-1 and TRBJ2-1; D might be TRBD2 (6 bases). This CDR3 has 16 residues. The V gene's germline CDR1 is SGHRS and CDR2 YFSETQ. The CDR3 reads CASSVGGSSSHNEQFF. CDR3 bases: TGCGCCAGCAGCGTCGGGGGTTCCAGCTCCCACAATGAGCAGTTCTTC. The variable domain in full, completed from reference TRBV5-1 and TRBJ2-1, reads KAGVTQTPRYLIKTRGQQVTLSCSPISGHRSVSWYQQTPGQGLQFLFEYFSETQRNKGNFPGRFSGRQFSNSRSEMNVSTLELGDSALYLCASSVGGSSSHNEQFFGPGTRLTVL.

CDR3 loop: CASRNRPGGYTF. The CDR3 bases are TGTGCCAGCAGGAATCGACCAGGGGGCTACACCTTC. The rearrangement joins TRBV28 to TRBJ1-2; TRBD1 might be the D (5 bases). V lost 6 bases, J lost 8 bases, and 13 bases lay in between. Germline CDR1 reads MDHEN; CDR2 reads SYDVKM. The CDR3 is 12 residues long.

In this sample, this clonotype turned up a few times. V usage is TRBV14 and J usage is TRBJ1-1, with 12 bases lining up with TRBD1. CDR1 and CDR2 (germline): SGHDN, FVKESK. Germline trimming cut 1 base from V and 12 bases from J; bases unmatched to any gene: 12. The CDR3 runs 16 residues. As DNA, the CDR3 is TGTGCCAGCAGCCAAGTGTACGATGGGACAGGGGGCAAAACTTTCTTT. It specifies CASSQVYDGTGGKTFF.

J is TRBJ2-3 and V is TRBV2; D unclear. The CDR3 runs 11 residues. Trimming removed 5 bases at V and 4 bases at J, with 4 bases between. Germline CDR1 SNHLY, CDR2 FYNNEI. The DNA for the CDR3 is TGTGCCAGCAGTATCTCAGATACGCAGTATTTT. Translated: CASSISDTQYF.

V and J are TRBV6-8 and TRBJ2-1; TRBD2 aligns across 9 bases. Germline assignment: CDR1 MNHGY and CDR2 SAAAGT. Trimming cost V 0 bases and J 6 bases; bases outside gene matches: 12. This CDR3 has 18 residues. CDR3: CASSYSREAGGPRNEQFF. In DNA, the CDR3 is TGTGCCAGCAGTTACTCGCGCGAGGCGGGGGGGCCTCGCAATGAGCAGTTCTTC.

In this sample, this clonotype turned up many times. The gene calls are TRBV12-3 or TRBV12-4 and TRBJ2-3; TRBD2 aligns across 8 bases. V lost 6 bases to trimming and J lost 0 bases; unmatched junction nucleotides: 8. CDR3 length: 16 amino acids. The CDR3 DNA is TGTGCCAGCAGCTCAGCAGCGGGGGTTAGCACAGATACGCAGTATTTT. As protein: CASSSAAGVSTDTQYF.

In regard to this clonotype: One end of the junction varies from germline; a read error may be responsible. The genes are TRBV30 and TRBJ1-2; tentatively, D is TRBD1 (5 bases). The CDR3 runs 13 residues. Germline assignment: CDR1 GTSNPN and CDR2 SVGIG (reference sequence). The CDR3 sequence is CARSVKGAYGYTF. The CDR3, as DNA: TGTGCCAGGAGTGTAAAAGGGGCTTATGGCTACACCTTC. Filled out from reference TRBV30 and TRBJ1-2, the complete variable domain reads SQTIHQWPATLVQPVGSPLSLECTVEGTSNPNLYWYRQAAGRGLQLLFYSVGIGQISSEVPQNLSASRPQDRQFILSSKKLLLSDSGFYLCARSVKGAYGYTFGSGTRLTVV.

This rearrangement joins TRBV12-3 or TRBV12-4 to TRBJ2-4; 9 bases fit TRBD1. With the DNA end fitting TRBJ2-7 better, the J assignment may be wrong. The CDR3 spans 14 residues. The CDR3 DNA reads TGTGCCAGCAGTTTTGGACAGGGGAGTAACGAGCAGTACTTC. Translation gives CASSFGQGSNEQYF.

In nucleotides, the CDR3 is TGTGCCAGCAGTCCTCAGGGGGCTCGCTCCTATAATTCACCCCTCCACTTT. It is translated as CASSPQGARSYNSPLHF. V usage is TRBV6-1 and J usage is TRBJ1-6; 8 nucleotides line up with TRBD1. This CDR3 is 17 amino acids long. V was clipped by 5 bases and J by 0 bases; unmatched bases: 6. The germline gives CDR1 MNHNS, CDR2 SASEGT.

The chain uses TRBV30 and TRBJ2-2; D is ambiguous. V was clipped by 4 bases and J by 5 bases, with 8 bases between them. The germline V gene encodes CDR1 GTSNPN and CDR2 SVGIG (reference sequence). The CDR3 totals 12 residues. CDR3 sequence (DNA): TGTGCCTGGACCCAAATAACCGGGGAGCTGTTTTTT. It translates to CAWTQITGELFF.

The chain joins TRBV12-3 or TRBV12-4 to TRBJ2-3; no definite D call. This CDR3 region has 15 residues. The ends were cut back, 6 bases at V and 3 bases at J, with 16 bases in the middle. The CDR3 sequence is CASRPDDVRTDTQYF. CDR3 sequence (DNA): TGTGCCAGCAGACCGGACGATGTGAGAACAGATACGCAGTATTTT.

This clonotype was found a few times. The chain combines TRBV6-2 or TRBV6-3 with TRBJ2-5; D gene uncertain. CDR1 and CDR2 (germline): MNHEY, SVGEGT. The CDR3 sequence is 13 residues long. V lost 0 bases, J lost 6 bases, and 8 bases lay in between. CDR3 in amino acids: CASSYSRLKTQYF. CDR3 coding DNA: TGTGCCAGCAGTTACTCAAGACTTAAGACCCAGTACTTC.

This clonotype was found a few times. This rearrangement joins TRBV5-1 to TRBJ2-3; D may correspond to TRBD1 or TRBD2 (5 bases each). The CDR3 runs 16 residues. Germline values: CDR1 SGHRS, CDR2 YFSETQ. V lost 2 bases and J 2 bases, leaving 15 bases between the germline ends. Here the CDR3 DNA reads TGCGCCAGCAGCTTAGGTCGGGGACGGGACACAGATACGCAGTATTTT. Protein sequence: CASSLGRGRDTDTQYF.

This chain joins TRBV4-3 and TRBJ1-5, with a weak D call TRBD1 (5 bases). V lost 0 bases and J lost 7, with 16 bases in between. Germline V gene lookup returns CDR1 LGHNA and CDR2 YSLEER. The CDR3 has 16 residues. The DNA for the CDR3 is TGCGCCAGCAGCCAAGATCACCAGGGCTTTGGACAGCCCCAGCATTTT. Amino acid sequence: CASSQDHQGFGQPQHF.

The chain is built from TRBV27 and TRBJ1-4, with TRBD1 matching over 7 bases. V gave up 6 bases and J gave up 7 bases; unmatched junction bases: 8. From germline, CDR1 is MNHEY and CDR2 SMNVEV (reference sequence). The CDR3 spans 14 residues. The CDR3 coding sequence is TGTGCCAGCAGCCGCGACAGGGTTCGTGAAAAACTGTTTTTT. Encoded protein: CASSRDRVREKLFF.

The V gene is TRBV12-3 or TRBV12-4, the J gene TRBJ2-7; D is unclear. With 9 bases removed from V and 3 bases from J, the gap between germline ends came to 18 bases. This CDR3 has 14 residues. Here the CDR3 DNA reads TGTGCCAGTTCCCGGGCGGAGACATACTACGAGCAGTACTTC. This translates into CASSRAETYYEQYF.

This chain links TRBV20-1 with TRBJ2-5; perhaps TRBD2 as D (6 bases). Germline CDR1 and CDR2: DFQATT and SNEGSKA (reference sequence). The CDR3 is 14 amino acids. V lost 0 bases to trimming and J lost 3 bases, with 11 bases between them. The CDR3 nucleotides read TGCAGTGCTAGAGATCAGGGCGGGAAAGAGACCCAGTACTTC. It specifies CSARDQGGKETQYF.

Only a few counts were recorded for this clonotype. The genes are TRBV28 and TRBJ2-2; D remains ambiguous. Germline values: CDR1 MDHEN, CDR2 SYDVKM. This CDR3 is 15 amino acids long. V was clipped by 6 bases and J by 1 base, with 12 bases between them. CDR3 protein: CASSVLRQNTGELFF. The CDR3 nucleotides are TGTGCCAGCAGCGTTCTTCGACAGAACACCGGGGAGCTGTTTTTT.

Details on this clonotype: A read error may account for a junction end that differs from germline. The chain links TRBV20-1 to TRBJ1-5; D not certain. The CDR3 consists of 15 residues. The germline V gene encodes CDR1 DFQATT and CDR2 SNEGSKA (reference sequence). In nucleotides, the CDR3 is TGCAGTGCTAGATCCTTCGGGTTTAGCAATCAGCCCCAGCAGTTT. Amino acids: CSARSFGFSNQPQQF.

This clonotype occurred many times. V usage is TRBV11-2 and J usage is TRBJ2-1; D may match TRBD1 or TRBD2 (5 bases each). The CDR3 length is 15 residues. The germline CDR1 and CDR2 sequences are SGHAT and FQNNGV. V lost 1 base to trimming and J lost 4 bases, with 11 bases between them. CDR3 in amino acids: CASSLVGVEYNEQFF. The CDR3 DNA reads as TGTGCCAGCAGCTTAGTGGGGGTGGAATACAATGAGCAGTTCTTC.

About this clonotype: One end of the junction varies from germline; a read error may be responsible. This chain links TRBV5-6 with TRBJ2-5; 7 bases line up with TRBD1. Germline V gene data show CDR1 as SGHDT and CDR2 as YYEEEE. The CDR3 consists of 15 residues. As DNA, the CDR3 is TGTGTCAGCAGCTTTGACAGGGTGGCCCAAGAGACCCAGTACTTC. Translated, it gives CVSSFDRVAQETQYF.

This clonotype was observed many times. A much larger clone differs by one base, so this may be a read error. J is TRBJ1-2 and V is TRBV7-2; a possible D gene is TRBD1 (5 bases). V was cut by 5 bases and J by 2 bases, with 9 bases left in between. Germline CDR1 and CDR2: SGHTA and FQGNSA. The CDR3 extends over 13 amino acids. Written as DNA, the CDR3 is TGTGCCAGCAGCCCGGACATGAACTATGGCTACACCTTC. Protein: CASSPDMNYGYTF.

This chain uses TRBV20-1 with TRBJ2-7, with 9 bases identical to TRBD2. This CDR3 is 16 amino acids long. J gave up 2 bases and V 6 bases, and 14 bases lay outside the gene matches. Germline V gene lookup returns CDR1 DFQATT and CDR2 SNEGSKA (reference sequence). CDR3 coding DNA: TGCAGTGCCAATCCATTCGTGCGGGGGGGAACCTACGAGCAGTACTTC. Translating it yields CSANPFVRGGTYEQYF.

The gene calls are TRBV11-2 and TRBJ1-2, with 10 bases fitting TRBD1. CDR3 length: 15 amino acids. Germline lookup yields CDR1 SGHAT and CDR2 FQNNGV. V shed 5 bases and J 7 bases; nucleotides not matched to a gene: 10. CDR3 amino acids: CASSPGTGDLGGYTF. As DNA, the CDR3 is TGTGCCAGCAGCCCGGGGACAGGGGATTTAGGTGGCTACACCTTC.

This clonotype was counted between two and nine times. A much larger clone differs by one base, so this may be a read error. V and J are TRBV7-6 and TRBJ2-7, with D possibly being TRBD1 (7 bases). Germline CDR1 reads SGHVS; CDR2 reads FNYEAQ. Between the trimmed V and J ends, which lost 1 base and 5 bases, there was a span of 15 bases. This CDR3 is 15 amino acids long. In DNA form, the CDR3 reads TGTGCCAGCAGCTTAGGCGGGACAGAGCCCCACGAGCAGTACTTC. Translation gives CASSLGGTEPHEQYF.

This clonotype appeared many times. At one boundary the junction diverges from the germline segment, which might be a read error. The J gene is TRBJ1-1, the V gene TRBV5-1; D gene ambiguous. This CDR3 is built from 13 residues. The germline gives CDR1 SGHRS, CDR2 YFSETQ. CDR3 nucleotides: TGTGCCAGCAGCCTTGACCTGAACACTGAAGCTTTCTTT. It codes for CASSLDLNTEAFF.

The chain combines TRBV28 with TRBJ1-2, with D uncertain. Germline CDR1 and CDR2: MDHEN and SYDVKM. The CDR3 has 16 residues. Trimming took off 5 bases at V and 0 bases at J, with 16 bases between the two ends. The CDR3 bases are TGTGCCAGCAGTACGGACGGATATCTTTCTAACTATGGCTACACCTTC. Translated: CASSTDGYLSNYGYTF.

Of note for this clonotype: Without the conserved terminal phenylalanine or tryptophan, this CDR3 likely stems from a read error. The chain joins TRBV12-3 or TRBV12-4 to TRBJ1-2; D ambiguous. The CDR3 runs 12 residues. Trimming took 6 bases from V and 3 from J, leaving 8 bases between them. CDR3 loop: CASSLAHYGYTS. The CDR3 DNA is TGTGCCAGCAGCCTGGCCCACTATGGCTACACCTCC.

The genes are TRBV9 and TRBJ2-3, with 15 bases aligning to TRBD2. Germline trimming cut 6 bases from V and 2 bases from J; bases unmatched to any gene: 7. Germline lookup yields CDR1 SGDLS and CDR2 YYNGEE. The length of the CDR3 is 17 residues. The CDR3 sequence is CASNTGLAGGPTDTQYF. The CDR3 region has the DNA TGTGCCAGCAACACGGGACTAGCGGGGGGCCCCACAGATACGCAGTATTTT.

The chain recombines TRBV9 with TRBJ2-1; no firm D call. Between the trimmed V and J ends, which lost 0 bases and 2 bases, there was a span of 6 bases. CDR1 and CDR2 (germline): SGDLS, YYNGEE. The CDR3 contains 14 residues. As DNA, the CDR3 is TGTGCCAGCAGCGTAGACGGCACCTACAATGAGCAGTTCTTC. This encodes CASSVDGTYNEQFF.

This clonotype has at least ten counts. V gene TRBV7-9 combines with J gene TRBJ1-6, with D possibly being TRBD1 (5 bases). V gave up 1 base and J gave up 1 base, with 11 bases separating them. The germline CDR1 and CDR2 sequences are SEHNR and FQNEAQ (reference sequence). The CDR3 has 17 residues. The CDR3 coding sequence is TGTGCCAGCAGCTTAGGGGGGTCGAGATCCTATAATTCACCCCTCCACTTT. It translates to CASSLGGSRSYNSPLHF.

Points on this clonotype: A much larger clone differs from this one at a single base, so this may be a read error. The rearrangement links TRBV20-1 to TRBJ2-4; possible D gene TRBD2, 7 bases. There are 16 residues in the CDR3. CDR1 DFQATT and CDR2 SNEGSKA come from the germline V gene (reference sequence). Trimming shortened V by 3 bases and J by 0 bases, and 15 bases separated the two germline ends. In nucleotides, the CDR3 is TGCAGTGCTAGTGATAGGGGGGGGGGAGCCAAAAACATTCAGTACTTC. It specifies CSASDRGGGAKNIQYF.